These 27 T cell receptor beta chains originate from one sample sequenced in a study of OX40 agonist ivuxolimab in advanced cancers. TCRdb keeps only in-frame clones here, not all; method: immunoSEQ multiplex PCR. The profile covers about 20,000 clones, with 85% to 90% appearing a single time and 29% taken by the ten largest. Sequencing used CD4+ or CD8+ T cells sorted from blood, obtained in a trial of the OX40 agonist ivuxolimab. These receptors all stem from an adult with an advanced solid tumor such as melanoma, head and neck, liver or kidney cancer.

The gene calls are TRBV29-1 and TRBJ2-3, with 7 bases matching TRBD1. Germline lookup yields CDR1 SQVTM and CDR2 ANQGSEA. The CDR3 has 14 amino acids. J was trimmed by 2 bases and V by 7 bases; bases with no gene match: 9. The CDR3 loop is CSAPDRLDTDTQYF. CDR3 bases: TGCAGCGCCCCGGACAGGCTCGACACAGATACGCAGTATTTT.

The rearrangement uses TRBV6-5 and TRBJ2-7, with TRBD1 matching 7 bases. V lost 7 bases, J lost 6 bases, and 9 bases stayed unmatched. Germline CDR1 reads MNHEY; CDR2 reads SVGAGI. The CDR3 runs to 13 residues. CDR3 bases: TGTGCCAGCACCATCTCACAGGGGACCGAGCAGTACTTC. Its translation is CASTISQGTEQYF.

This clone was counted a single time. At one end, the junction sequence differs from germline, possibly due to a read error. This chain connects TRBV13 to TRBJ2-1, with 7 nucleotides matching TRBD1. The CDR3 sequence is 14 residues long. Per the germline V gene, CDR1 is PRHDT and CDR2 is FYEKMQ (reference sequence). CDR3 DNA: TGTGCCAGCAGCCTAGGGGGCGGATTCAATGAGCAGTTCTTC. Its protein is CASSLGGGFNEQFF.

This clone came up once. This sequence joins TRBV5-5 and TRBJ2-1, with TRBD2 matching over 10 bases. Losses at the gene ends were 1 base for V and 8 bases for J; bases not matched to a gene: 9. CDR3 size: 16 residues. Germline CDR1 and CDR2: SGHKS and YYEKEE (reference sequence). In DNA form, the CDR3 reads TGTGCCAGCAGCTTGTGGGCAGCGGGAGGGCCCGATGAGCAGTTCTTC. Protein: CASSLWAAGGPDEQFF.

The rearrangement joins TRBV28 to TRBJ2-2; TRBD2 is a possible D gene (5 bases). CDR1 is MDHEN, CDR2 SYDVKM, per germline. This CDR3 contains 14 residues. V was clipped by 4 bases and J by 7 bases, with 13 bases between them. Here the CDR3 DNA reads TGTGCCAGCAGTTCCCTCCCAGAGGGCGGGGAGCTGTTTTTT. Translating it yields CASSSLPEGGELFF.

The chain uses TRBV9 and TRBJ1-6; D is unclear. The CDR3 extends over 15 amino acids. Germline V CDR1 and CDR2: SGDLS, YYNGEE. Trimming took off 0 bases at V and 0 bases at J, with 4 bases between the two ends. CDR3: CASSVGGSYNSPLHF. CDR3 bases: TGTGCCAGCAGCGTAGGCGGCTCCTATAATTCACCCCTCCACTTT. Full variable domain (remainder filled in from reference TRBV9 and TRBJ1-6): DSGVTQTPKHLITATGQRVTLRCSPRSGDLSVYWYQQSLDQGLQFLIQYYNGEERAKGNILERFSAQQFPDLHSELNLSSLELGDSALYFCASSVGGSYNSPLHFGNGTRLTVT.

The chain joins TRBV27 to TRBJ2-5; D is possibly TRBD1 (6 bases). Trimming removed 3 bases at V and 4 bases at J, with 18 bases between. Germline CDR1 MNHEY, CDR2 SMNVEV (reference sequence). This CDR3 region has 16 residues. In DNA, the CDR3 is TGTGCCAGCAGTTTCATAACCCCCAGGGGAACAGAGACCCAGTACTTC. This encodes CASSFITPRGTETQYF.

The V gene is TRBV27, the J gene TRBJ1-1, with D possibly matching TRBD1 (5 bases). Per germline, CDR1 MNHEY and CDR2 SMNVEV (reference sequence). Trimming took 1 base from V and 11 from J, leaving 14 bases between them. The CDR3 is 13 amino acids. CDR3 protein: CASSLLAGEAAFF. DNA of the CDR3: TGTGCCAGCAGTTTATTGGCGGGGGAAGCGGCTTTCTTT.

This clone was detected once. The chain employs TRBV28 and TRBJ2-7, with D uncertain. The ends were cut back, 6 bases at V and 4 bases at J, with 19 bases in the middle. CDR3 size: 15 residues. CDR1 and CDR2 (germline): MDHEN, SYDVKM. CDR3 bases: TGTGCCAGCAGCTCCGGTCCCCTAACGCGGTACGAGCAGTACTTC. This gives the protein CASSSGPLTRYEQYF.

This chain joins TRBV9 and TRBJ2-7; either TRBD1 or TRBD2 may supply D (5 bases each). This CDR3 spans 14 amino acids. Germline CDR1 is SGDLS and CDR2 is YYNGEE. V was pared by 4 bases and J by 3 bases, with 14 bases between. CDR3: CASSYRDGIYEQYF. CDR3 nucleotides: TGTGCCAGCAGCTACCGGGACGGGATCTACGAGCAGTACTTC.

V gene TRBV11-3 combines with J gene TRBJ2-7, with no clear D. Germline lookup yields CDR1 SGHNT and CDR2 YENEEA. Trimming removed 10 bases from V and 3 bases from J, with 1 base in between. The CDR3 sequence is 8 residues long. For the CDR3, the DNA is TGTGCCAACTACGAGCAGTACTTC. Protein sequence: CANYEQYF.

The chain joins TRBV5-5 to TRBJ2-2; 9 positions agree with TRBD2. With V trimmed by 0 bases and J by 4 bases, 7 bases remained unmatched. The CDR3 extends over 17 amino acids. CDR1 and CDR2 from the germline V gene are SGHKS and YYEKEE (reference sequence). The CDR3: CASSLAPTSGATGELFF. For the CDR3, the DNA is TGTGCCAGCAGCTTGGCTCCGACTAGCGGTGCCACCGGGGAGCTGTTTTTT.

The J gene is TRBJ2-3, the V gene TRBV28, with no clear D. The CDR3 contains 16 residues. Germline V gene data show CDR1 as MDHEN and CDR2 as SYDVKM. V gave up 5 bases and J gave up 2 bases, with 17 bases separating them. The CDR3 coding sequence is TGTGCCAGCAGTACCCTGTTGGGCCCCGACACAGATACGCAGTATTTT. Its translation: CASSTLLGPDTDTQYF.

This sequence joins TRBV9 and TRBJ2-1; maybe TRBD2 (6 bases). The CDR3 length is 14 residues. Per germline, CDR1 SGDLS and CDR2 YYNGEE. V was trimmed by 0 bases and J by 6 bases, leaving 10 bases between them. The CDR3 loop reads CASSVEGLPNEQFF. CDR3 bases: TGTGCCAGCAGCGTAGAGGGACTCCCCAATGAGCAGTTCTTC.

The chain is built from TRBV5-5 and TRBJ2-6, with D perhaps TRBD1 (5 bases). CDR3 size: 17 residues. The V and J ends lost 1 base and 2 bases respectively, with 13 bases between them. Germline loops: CDR1 SGHKS, CDR2 YYEKEE (reference sequence). Written as DNA, the CDR3 is TGTGCCAGCAGCTTGACAGGTTTCTCCACTGGGGCCAACGTCCTGACTTTC. Amino acid sequence: CASSLTGFSTGANVLTF. The whole variable domain, filled in from reference TRBV5-5 and TRBJ2-6, reads DAGVTQSPTHLIKTRGQQVTLRCSPISGHKSVSWYQQVLGQGPQFIFQYYEKEERGRGNFPDRFSARQFPNYSSELNVNALLLGDSALYLCASSLTGFSTGANVLTFGAGSRLTVL.

This rearrangement joins TRBV27 to TRBJ2-7; TRBD2 aligns across 8 bases. The CDR3 length is 14 residues. The V gene end was trimmed by 2 bases and the J gene end by 5 bases; junction bases not matched to a gene: 5. Per the germline V gene, CDR1 is MNHEY and CDR2 is SMNVEV (reference sequence). The DNA for the CDR3 is TGTGCCAGCAGTTTAACGGGAGGGCCGAACGAGCAGTACTTC. It is translated as CASSLTGGPNEQYF.

This clone showed up just once. CDR3 loop: CASSRGKGYTF. The DNA of the CDR3 is TGTGCCAGCAGCCGGGGAAAGGGCTACACCTTC. The chain joins TRBV14 to TRBJ1-2; the D is unclear. Germline V gene sequence: CDR1 SGHDN, CDR2 FVKESK. V shed 4 bases and J shed 8 bases, with 8 bases lying between them. The CDR3 contains 11 residues.

For this clone: Without the conserved terminal phenylalanine or tryptophan, this CDR3 likely stems from a read error. It is unclear where the CDR3 begins or ends on the DNA, so no DNA is shown, and the CDR3 is as TCRdb lists it. The rearrangement uses TRBV7-3 and TRBJ2-7; no DNA check was done on the table's D call, TRBD1. The CDR3 is 10 amino acids in total, end residues counted. Germline CDR1 reads SGHTA; CDR2 reads FQGTGA. The CDR3 spells CASSFMGQGD.

This sequence joins TRBV28 and TRBJ1-4; D possibly corresponds to TRBD1 (5 bases). Trimming removed 5 bases from V and 8 bases from J, with 15 bases in between. Germline-derived CDR1 and CDR2 are MDHEN and SYDVKM. The CDR3 is made up of 14 amino acids. CDR3 coding DNA: TGTGCCAGCAGTAAAGGCAGGGAGGTCGAAAAACTGTTTTTT. Its protein is CASSKGREVEKLFF.

The V and J genes are TRBV7-9 and TRBJ2-1; 11 nucleotides align to TRBD2. The CDR3 extends over 15 amino acids. Looked up from germline, CDR1 is SEHNR and CDR2 is FQNEAQ (reference sequence). With V trimmed by 3 bases and J by 6 bases, 4 bases remained unmatched. The DNA for the CDR3 is TGTGCCAGCAGCTTTAGTCTAGCGGGAGGCAATGAGCAGTTCTTC. This gives the protein CASSFSLAGGNEQFF. The full variable domain, with the rest looked up from reference TRBV7-9 and TRBJ2-1, is DTGVSQNPRHKITKRGQNVTFRCDPISEHNRLYWYRQTLGQGPEFLTYFQNEAQLEKSRLLSDRFSAERPKGSFSTLEIQRTEQGDSAMYLCASSFSLAGGNEQFFGPGTRLTVL.

The CDR3 spells CASSGVDQPQHF. CDR3 coding DNA: TGTGCCAGCAGTGGGGTAGATCAGCCCCAGCATTTT. V is TRBV2 and J is TRBJ1-5; D not certain. The germline gives CDR1 SNHLY, CDR2 FYNNEI. Trimming pared 4 bases from V and 5 bases from J, leaving 6 bases between. This CDR3 is built from 12 residues.

The CDR3 loop reads CASSMDSTPYEQYF. The CDR3 DNA reads as TGTGCCAGCAGCATGGACAGTACCCCCTACGAGCAGTACTTC. The chain carries TRBV5-4 and TRBJ2-7; TRBD1 is a possible D gene (6 bases). V lost 4 bases and J lost 2, with 13 bases in between. There are 14 residues in the CDR3. Germline V gives CDR1 SGHNT, CDR2 YYREEE (reference sequence).

CDR3: CASSWEGSLSYEQYF. For the CDR3, the DNA is TGTGCCAGCAGCTGGGAGGGGTCGCTTTCCTACGAGCAGTACTTC. The genes are TRBV5-5 and TRBJ2-7; 7 positions agree with TRBD2. CDR1 is SGHKS and CDR2 is YYEKEE in the germline V gene (reference sequence). V trimming: 3 bases; J trimming: 1 base; junction bases outside the gene matches: 7. This CDR3 spans 15 amino acids.

The rearrangement joins TRBV13 to TRBJ2-7; D may be TRBD1 or TRBD2 (5 bases each). There are 13 residues in the CDR3. Germline CDR1 reads PRHDT; CDR2 reads FYEKMQ (reference sequence). V gave up 6 bases and J gave up 4 bases, with 13 bases separating them. CDR3 nucleotide sequence: TGTGCCAGCAGTTTACGAGGGGTATACGAGCAGTACTTC. Protein product: CASSLRGVYEQYF.

The genes are TRBV10-3 and TRBJ2-3, with 8 bases lining up with TRBD2. CDR3 length equals 15 residues. The germline CDR1 and CDR2 sequences are ENHRY and SYGVKD. Unmatched junction bases numbered 4, after V lost 2 bases and J lost 3 bases. The CDR3 DNA sequence: TGTGCCATCAGTGAGGAGGGCGGGAGGACAGATACGCAGTATTTT. This gives the protein CAISEEGGRTDTQYF.

The gene calls are TRBV6-6 and TRBJ2-7, with 10 bases matching TRBD2. The germline gives CDR1 MNHNY, CDR2 SVGAGI (reference sequence). V lost 5 bases, J lost 5 bases, and 6 bases stayed unmatched. The CDR3 is made up of 14 amino acids. CDR3: CASSEREGRNEQYF. CDR3 nucleotide sequence: TGTGCCAGCAGTGAGCGGGAGGGCCGGAACGAGCAGTACTTC.

CDR3 region: CASGLTRPSYYEQYF. As DNA, the CDR3 is TGTGCTAGTGGCTTGACTCGACCCTCCTACTACGAGCAGTACTTC. The chain recombines TRBV12-5 with TRBJ2-7; no firm D call. Per the germline V gene, CDR1 is LGHNT and CDR2 is FRNRAP. V was clipped by 6 bases and J by 3 bases, with 18 bases between them. The CDR3 has 15 amino acids.